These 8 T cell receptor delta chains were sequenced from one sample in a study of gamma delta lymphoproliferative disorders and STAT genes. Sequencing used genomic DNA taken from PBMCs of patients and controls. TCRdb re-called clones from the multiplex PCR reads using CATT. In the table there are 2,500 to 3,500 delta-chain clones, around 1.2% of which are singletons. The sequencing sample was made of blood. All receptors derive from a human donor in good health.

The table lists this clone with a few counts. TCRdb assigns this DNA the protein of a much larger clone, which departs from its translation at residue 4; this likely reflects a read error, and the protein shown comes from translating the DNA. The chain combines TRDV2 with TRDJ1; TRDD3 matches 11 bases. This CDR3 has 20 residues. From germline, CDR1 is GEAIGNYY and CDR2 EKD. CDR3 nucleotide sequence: TGTGCCTGTGGCACCGTACGGCTGGGGGATACTTGGGGGTACACCGATAAACTCATCTTT. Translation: CACGTVRLGDTWGYTDKLIF.

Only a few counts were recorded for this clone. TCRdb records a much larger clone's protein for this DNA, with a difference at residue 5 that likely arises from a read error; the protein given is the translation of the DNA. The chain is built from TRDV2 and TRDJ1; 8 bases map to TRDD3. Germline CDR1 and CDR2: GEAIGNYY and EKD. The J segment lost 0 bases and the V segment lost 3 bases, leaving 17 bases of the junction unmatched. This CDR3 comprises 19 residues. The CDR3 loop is CACDPVVAGGREYTDKLIF. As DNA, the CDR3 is TGTGCCTGTGACCCCGTGGTGGCTGGGGGACGCGAGTACACCGATAAACTCATCTTT.

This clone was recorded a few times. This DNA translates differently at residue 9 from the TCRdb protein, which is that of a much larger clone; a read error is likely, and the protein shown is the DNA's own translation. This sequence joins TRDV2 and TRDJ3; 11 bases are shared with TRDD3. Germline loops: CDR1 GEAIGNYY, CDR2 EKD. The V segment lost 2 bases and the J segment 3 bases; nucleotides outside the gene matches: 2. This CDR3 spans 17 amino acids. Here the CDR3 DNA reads TGTGCCTGTGACAATACTGGGGGATACTGGGACACCCGACAGATGTTTTTC. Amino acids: CACDNTGGYWDTRQMFF.

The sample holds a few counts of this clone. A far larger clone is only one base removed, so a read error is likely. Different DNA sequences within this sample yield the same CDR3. CDR3: CACDILGEPTDKLIF. DNA for the CDR3: TGTGCCTGTGACATACTGGGAGAACCTACCGATAAACTCATCTTT. This chain connects TRDV2 to TRDJ1; D may be TRDD3 (6 bases). Germline loops: CDR1 GEAIGNYY, CDR2 EKD. V lost 2 bases and J lost 2, with 14 bases in between. This CDR3 is 15 amino acids long.

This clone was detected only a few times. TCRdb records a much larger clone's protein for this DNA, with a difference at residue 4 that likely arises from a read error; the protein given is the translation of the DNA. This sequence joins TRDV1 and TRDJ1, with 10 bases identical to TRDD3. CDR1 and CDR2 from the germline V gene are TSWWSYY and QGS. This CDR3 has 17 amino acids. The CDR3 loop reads CALRELSWGIFTDKLIF. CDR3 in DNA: TGTGCTCTTAGGGAACTTTCCTGGGGGATATTCACCGATAAACTCATCTTT.

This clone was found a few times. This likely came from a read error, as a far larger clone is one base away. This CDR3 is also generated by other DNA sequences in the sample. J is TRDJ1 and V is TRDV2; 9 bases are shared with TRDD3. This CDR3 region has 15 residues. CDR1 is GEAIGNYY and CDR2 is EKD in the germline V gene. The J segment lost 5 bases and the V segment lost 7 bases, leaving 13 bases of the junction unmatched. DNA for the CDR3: TGTGCCTGCGAGCTGATGGGGGATAGAGCTGATAAACTCATCTTT. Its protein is CACELMGDRADKLIF.

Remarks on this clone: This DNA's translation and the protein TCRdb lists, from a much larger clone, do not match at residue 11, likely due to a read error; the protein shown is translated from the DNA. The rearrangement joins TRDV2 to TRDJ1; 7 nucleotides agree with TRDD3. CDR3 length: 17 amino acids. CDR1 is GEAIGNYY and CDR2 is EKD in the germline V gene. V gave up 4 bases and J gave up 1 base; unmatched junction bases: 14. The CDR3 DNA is TGTGCCTGTGATCCCGTAACTGGGGCCCCGTGCACCGATAAACTCATCTTT. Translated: CACDPVTGAPCTDKLIF.

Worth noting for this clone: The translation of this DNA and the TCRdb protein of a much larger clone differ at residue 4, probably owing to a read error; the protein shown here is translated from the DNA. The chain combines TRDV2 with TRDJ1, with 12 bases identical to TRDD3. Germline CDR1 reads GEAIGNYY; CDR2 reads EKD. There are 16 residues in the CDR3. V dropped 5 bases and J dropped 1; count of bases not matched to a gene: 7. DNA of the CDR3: TGTGCCTGTGGCGCTTTACTGGGGGATACCACCGATAAACTCATCTTT. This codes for CACGALLGDTTDKLIF.